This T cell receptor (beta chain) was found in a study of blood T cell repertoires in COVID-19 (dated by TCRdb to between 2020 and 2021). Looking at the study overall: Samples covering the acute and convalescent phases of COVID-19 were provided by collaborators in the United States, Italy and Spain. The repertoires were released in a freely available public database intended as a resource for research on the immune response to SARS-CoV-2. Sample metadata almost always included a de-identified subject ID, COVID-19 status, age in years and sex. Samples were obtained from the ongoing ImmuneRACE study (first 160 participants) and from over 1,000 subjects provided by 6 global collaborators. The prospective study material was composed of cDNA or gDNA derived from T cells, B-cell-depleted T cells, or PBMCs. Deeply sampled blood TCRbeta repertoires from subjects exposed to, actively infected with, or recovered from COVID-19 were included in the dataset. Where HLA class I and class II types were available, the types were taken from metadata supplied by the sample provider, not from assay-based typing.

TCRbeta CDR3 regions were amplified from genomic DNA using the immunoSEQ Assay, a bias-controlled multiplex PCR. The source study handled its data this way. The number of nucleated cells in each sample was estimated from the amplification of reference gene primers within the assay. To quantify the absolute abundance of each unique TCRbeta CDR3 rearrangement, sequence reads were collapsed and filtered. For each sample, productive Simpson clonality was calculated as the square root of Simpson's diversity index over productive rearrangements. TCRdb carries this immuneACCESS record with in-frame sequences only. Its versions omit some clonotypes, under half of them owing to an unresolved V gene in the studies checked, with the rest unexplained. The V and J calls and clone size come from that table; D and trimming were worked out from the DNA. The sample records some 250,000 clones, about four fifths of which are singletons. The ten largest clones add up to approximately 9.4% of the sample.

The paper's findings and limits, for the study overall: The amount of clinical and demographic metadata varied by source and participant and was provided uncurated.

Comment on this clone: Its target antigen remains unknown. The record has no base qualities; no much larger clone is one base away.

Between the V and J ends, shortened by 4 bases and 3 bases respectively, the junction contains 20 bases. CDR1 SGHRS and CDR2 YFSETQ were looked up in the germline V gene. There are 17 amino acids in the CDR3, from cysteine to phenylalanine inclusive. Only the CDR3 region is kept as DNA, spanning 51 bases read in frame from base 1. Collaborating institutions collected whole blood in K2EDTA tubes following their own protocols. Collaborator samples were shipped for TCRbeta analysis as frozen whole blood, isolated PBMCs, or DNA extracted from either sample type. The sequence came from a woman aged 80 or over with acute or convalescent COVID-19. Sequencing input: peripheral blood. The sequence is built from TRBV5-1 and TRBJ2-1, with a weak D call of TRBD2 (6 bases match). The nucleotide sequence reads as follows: TGCGCCAGCAGCCAACCTCTGGGTAGCGGATTCTACAATGAGCAGTTCTTC. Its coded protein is CASSQPLGSGFYNEQFF.